This passage covers 2 T cell receptor beta chains from one sample sequenced in a study of T-cell memory formation after mild COVID-19. TCRdb recomputed calls from the 5' RACE reads with MiXCR, one row per CDR3 protein. This table has 150,000 to 200,000 distinct CDR3 sequences, roughly 28% appearing once. Sequences were obtained from PBMCs or a T cell subset sorted from them (not recorded which). Receptor source: an adult woman who had mild COVID-19 (a few samples of this study predate the infection). Cell type and time point are not known.

With respect to this clonotype: An end of the junction does not agree with germline; a read error may underlie this. The chain recombines TRBV11-2 with TRBJ2-6, with D hard to call. The CDR3 runs 15 residues. CDR1 SGHAT and CDR2 FQNNGV come from the germline V gene. The CDR3 sequence is CASSIRLSGDNVLTF. The CDR3 DNA reads TGTGCCAGCAGCATCCGGCTCTCTGGGGACAACGTCCTGACTTTC.

The J gene is TRBJ2-1, the V gene TRBV9, with D hard to call. V shed 3 bases and J shed 8 bases, with 12 bases lying between them. Germline CDR1 and CDR2: SGDLS and YYNGEE. CDR3 size: 13 residues. DNA of the CDR3: TGTGCCAGCAGCGCCCTTTCTTGGGATGAGCAGTTCTTC. Amino acids: CASSALSWDEQFF.